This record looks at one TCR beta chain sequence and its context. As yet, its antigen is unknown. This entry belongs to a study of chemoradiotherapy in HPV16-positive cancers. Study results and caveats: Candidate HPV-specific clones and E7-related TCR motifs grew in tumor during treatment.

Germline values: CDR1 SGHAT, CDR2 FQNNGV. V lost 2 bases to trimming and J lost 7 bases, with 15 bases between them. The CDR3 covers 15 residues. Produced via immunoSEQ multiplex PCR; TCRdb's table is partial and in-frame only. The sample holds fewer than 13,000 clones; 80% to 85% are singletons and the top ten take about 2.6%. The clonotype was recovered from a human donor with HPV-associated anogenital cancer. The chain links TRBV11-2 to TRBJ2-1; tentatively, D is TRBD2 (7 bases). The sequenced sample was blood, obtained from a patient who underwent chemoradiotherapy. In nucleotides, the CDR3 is TGTGCCAGCAGCTTACGGGGGGTCAGGGGAAATGAGCAGTTCTTC. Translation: CASSLRGVRGNEQFF.